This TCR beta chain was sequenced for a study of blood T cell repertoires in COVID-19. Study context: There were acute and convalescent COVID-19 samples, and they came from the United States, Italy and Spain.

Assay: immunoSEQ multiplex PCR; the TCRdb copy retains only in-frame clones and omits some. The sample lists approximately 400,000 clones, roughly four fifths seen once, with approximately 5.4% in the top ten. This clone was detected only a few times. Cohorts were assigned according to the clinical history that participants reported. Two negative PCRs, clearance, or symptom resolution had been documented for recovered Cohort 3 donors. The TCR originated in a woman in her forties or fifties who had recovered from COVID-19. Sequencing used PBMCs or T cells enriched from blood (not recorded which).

The CDR3 DNA follows: TGTGCCAGCAGCGTAGTGAAGGGACAGTCCACTGAAGCTTTCTTT. This encodes CASSVVKGQSTEAFF. The chain carries TRBV9 and TRBJ1-1; 7 bases are shared with TRBD1. Germline-derived CDR1 and CDR2 are SGDLS and YYNGEE. J gave up 4 bases and V 0 bases, and 6 bases lay outside the gene matches. The CDR3 consists of 15 residues. Using reference TRBV9 and TRBJ1-1 for the parts outside the CDR3, the full variable domain is DSGVTQTPKHLITATGQRVTLRCSPRSGDLSVYWYQQSLDQGLQFLIQYYNGEERAKGNILERFSAQQFPDLHSELNLSSLELGDSALYFCASSVVKGQSTEAFFGQGTRLTVV.